The entry that follows covers one T cell receptor beta chain sequence. Its antigen remains unknown. This entry belongs to a study of T cell responses to AZD1222 COVID-19 vaccine. Points from the study as a whole: Spike-spanning, vaccine-associated CD4 TCRs were dominant at 160-218 and 743-854. Reportedly, close to half of spike-specific TCRs are directed against unmutated variant regions.

The CDR3 has 12 amino acids. V lost 7 bases to trimming and J lost 8 bases, with 14 bases between them. The V gene's germline CDR1 is MDHEN and CDR2 SYDVKM. The data were produced by immunoSEQ multiplex PCR, yet TCRdb's version contains in-frame clones alone and is incomplete. Among 140,000 to 150,000 clones, around nine tenths were seen once, and the ten largest hold about 3%. The sample in question was peripheral blood, obtained on day 0 of MenACWY control vaccination. This receptor was taken from an adult in good health. This chain joins TRBV28 and TRBJ1-1, with D perhaps matching TRBD1 (5 bases). The DNA of the CDR3 is TGTGCCAGCACGGCGCAGGGTTCAGAAGCTTTCTTT. This sequence encodes CASTAQGSEAFF.